This TCR beta chain came from a study of T cells in Graves' hyperthyroidism and ophthalmopathy. Study-level results: Blood also contained most expanded thyroid clonotypes above 0.001.

Turning to this clonotype: Its antigen is undetermined.

The CDR3 runs to 16 residues. V lost 1 base, J lost 3 bases, and 5 bases stayed unmatched. Per germline, CDR1 KGHSH and CDR2 LQKENI. Amplification yielded TCR beta CDR3 regions, with RNA transcripts as the source. The TCR CDR3 was amplified in a first-round RT-PCR using the HTBI primer set. TCRdb reanalysed the multiplex PCR reads using MiXCR and keeps one entry per CDR3 protein. Counted here are about 640,000 distinct CDR3 sequences, more than 20% occurring once; the ten biggest clones make up approximately 30%. Sequencing used blood. The J gene is TRBJ2-1, the V gene TRBV18; TRBD2 matches at 8 bases. This receptor was identified in a man aged 25 to 40 with Graves' ophthalmopathy. The CDR3 sequence is CASSPQTSGNYNEQFF. CDR3 bases: TGTGCCAGCTCACCACAAACTAGCGGTAACTACAATGAGCAGTTCTTC. Drawing the rest from reference TRBV18 and TRBJ2-1, the complete variable domain is NAGVMQNPRHLVRRRGQEARLRCSPMKGHSHVYWYRQLPEEGLKFMVYLQKENIIDESGMPKERFSAEFPKEGPSILRIQQVVRGDSAAYFCASSPQTSGNYNEQFFGPGTRLTVL.